This is a list of T cell receptor beta chains from one sample in a study of tumor and adjacent non-tumor tissue in lung cancer. Via MiXCR, TCRdb re-called the multiplex PCR reads, giving one row per CDR3 protein. This sample has 130,000 or so distinct CDR3 sequences, with 66% found just once. Sequenced input: lung tumor tissue. All receptors come from a man aged 30-40 years with non-small cell lung cancer. CDR3s include the opening cysteine and the closing phenylalanine or tryptophan. D genes are given only for firm matches. The size field is filled for only some rows; it gives once, few, many or a size class.

d_gene	j_gene	v_gene	abundance	CDR3nt	CDR3aa
TRBD1	TRBJ1-3	TRBV11-2	.	TGTGCCAGCAGCCAAACAGGGGGATCGGGAAACACCTTATATTTT	CASSQTGGSGNTLYF
.	TRBJ2-2	TRBV20-1	.	TGCAGTGCCAGAGATCTAAGGGCACCCACCGGGGAGCTGTATTTT	CSARDLRAPTGELYF
.	TRBJ1-2	TRBV6-5	.	TGTGCCAGCAGTTACTCGATTCGGAAGTATGGCTACACCTTC	CASSYSIRKYGYTF
TRBD2	TRBJ2-3	TRBV24-1	.	TGTGCCACCAGTGGGGGCGGGAGCGGAGGTACGCAGTATTTT	CATSGGGSGGTQYF
.	TRBJ1-2	TRBV6-2/TRBV6-3	.	TGTGCCAGCAGTTACGGGAAGAGCAAGGAGGGCTACACCTTC	CASSYGKSKEGYTF
.	TRBJ2-1	TRBV11-3	.	TGTGCCAGGAGCTTAGGTAGCGGACTCTACAATGTGCAGTTCTTC	CARSLGSGLYNVQFF
.	TRBJ1-2	TRBV5-4	.	TGTGCCAGCAGCGAGACGGGGAACCACGCTAACTATAGCTACACCTTC	CASSETGNHANYSYTF
.	TRBJ2-5	TRBV11-2	once	TGTGCCAGCAGTGTATGGGGCAGCCGTAGAGAGACCCAGTACTTC	CASSVWGSRRETQYF
TRBD2	TRBJ2-1	TRBV20-1	few	TGCAGTGCTAGAACTAGCGGGGGTCATAATGAGCGGTTCTTC	CSARTSGGHNERFF
.	TRBJ2-7	TRBV6-2/TRBV6-3	.	TGTGCGAGCAGTTTTCACGGGGAGAGCTACGAGCAGTACTTC	CASSFHGESYEQYF
TRBD2	TRBJ2-7	TRBV5-6	many	TGTGCCAGCAGCGCGGCCGGACTAGGAATATACGAGCAGTACTTC	CASSAAGLGIYEQYF
.	TRBJ2-7	TRBV6-2/TRBV6-3	many	TGTGCCAGCAGTTACAGCAGTTTCCCTTACGAGCAGTACTTC	CASSYSSFPYEQYF
.	TRBJ1-4	TRBV6-1	many	TGTGCCAGCAGTCGGGACGCAACGTTCGCAACTAATGAAAAACTGTTTTTT	CASSRDATFATNEKLFF
.	TRBJ2-7	TRBV4-2	.	TGTGCCAGTTCTCCGCTTGGGGAATCCTACGTGCAGTACTTC	CASSPLGESYVQYF
TRBD1	TRBJ1-1	TRBV30	.	TGTGCCTGGAGTGTGTCCCTCAGGGGGAGCGCTGAAGCTTTCTTT	CAWSVSLRGSAEAFF
TRBD1	TRBJ2-7	TRBV29-1	.	TGCAGCGTGGGGGACAGCCGATCCTACGAGTGGTACTTC	CSVGDSRSYEWYF
.	TRBJ2-7	TRBV6-1	many	TGTGCCAGCAGTATGGAACAGGGTTACGAGCAGTACTTC	CASSMEQGYEQYF
.	TRBJ2-5	TRBV20-1	many	TGCAGTGCTATTCTGAGGGGTGAGACCCAGTACTTC	CSAILRGETQYF